The rows below give T cell receptor beta chains drawn from one sample of a study of graft-versus-host responses after intestinal transplantation. Repertoires were generated with immunoSEQ multiplex PCR, while TCRdb's copy carries only in-frame clones and drops some. The table records approximately 82,000 clones, 91% of them present only once. For these receptors, no antigen is known. Material: unstimulated CD4+ T cells sorted from spleen or lymph node cells, obtained before intestinal transplant. These receptor sequences come from a human donor who received an intestinal transplant. Both conserved end residues are part of each CDR3. D genes are given only for firm matches. Expanded clones are given a class, and other clones once, few, many or no size at all.

TGTGCCAGCAGCCTCTCTGGGTTTAGCGGGGGTGTAAACATTCAGTACTTC	CASSLSGFSGGVNIQYF	17	TRBV7-8	TRBJ2-4	once	TRBD2
TGCGCCAGCAGCCAAGACAGGGGTTTCCGTTACGAGCAGTACTTC	CASSQDRGFRYEQYF	15	TRBV4-3	TRBJ2-7	.	.
TGTGCCAGCAGTCCGAGCCGGGGACAGGTTGGCACTGAAGCTTTCTTT	CASSPSRGQVGTEAFF	16	TRBV2	TRBJ1-1	.	TRBD1
TGTGCCAGCAGCTTGACAGTGGATGGAAACACCATATATTTT	CASSLTVDGNTIYF	14	TRBV7-2	TRBJ1-3	.	.
TGTGCCAGTAGTGACTACATGGCGGGGGTCCTGAACACCGGGGAGCTGTTTTTT	CASSDYMAGVLNTGELFF	18	TRBV19	TRBJ2-2	.	TRBD2
TGTGCCAGCAGTGCGGACAGAACTAACTATGGCTACACCTTC	CASSADRTNYGYTF	14	TRBV2	TRBJ1-2	few	.
TGTGCCAGTAGTACAGGGAACACTGAAGCTTTCTTT	CASSTGNTEAFF	12	TRBV19	TRBJ1-1	few	.
TGTGCCAGCAGTCAAAAGGATGGAGCTAACTATGGCTACACCTTC	CASSQKDGANYGYTF	15	TRBV6-5	TRBJ1-2	.	.
TGTGCCACCAGCCCAGATGGGGGGACGGGCTATGGCTACACCTTC	CATSPDGGTGYGYTF	15	TRBV15	TRBJ1-2	.	.
TGTGCCAGCAGCCGTCTGGGGGGTTATGGCTACACCTTC	CASSRLGGYGYTF	13	TRBV6-5	TRBJ1-2	.	.
TGTGCCAGCAGTGAATCTCTAGCGCGGCTGAGCTCCGGGCAGTTCTTC	CASSESLARLSSGQFF	16	TRBV6-1	TRBJ2-1	.	.
TGTGCCAGCAGTCGGCAGGGCGGGAACGAGCAGTACTTC	CASSRQGGNEQYF	13	TRBV2	TRBJ2-7	.	.
TGTGCCGGGGGGACAGGGCTAGCCTACGAGCAGTACTTC	CAGGTGLAYEQYF	13	TRBV30	TRBJ2-7	.	TRBD1
TGTGCCACCAGCAGAGTCGTTTACCGGGACAGGGGTGGGGATACGCAGTATTTT	CATSRVVYRDRGGDTQYF	18	TRBV15	TRBJ2-3	.	TRBD1